The text below deals with one T cell receptor (beta chain). Naive CD8 cells lacked CD45RO and underwent positive selection for CCR7, leaving out terminally differentiated effector memory CD45RA+ cells. All donors were Caucasian adults living in Nashville, Tennessee. This sample is part of a study of shared clonotypes between healthy human individuals. V gave up 6 bases and J gave up 5 bases, with 14 bases separating them. The CDR3 runs to 14 residues. Germline CDR1 and CDR2: SEHNR and FQNEAQ (reference sequence). Samples underwent the assay at deep level. Across several immunoSEQ plates, the genomic DNA of each subset was split evenly. In the original workflow: ImmunoSEQ output lacked quality scores and full-length reads, limiting matched filtering. Clones were read by immunoSEQ multiplex PCR, and TCRdb kept only the in-frame ones, dropping some. V and J calls and clone size are copied from that table; D and trimming were computed from the DNA. The repertoire has nearly 600,000 clones, just under 97% of them found once; the top ten carry about 0.11%.

The TCR sequence derives from a woman between 25 and 40 years old in good health. The chain uses TRBV7-9 and TRBJ2-1; D tentatively reads TRBD1 or TRBD2 (5 bases each). Sequenced sample: naive CD8+ T cells sorted from blood. CDR3 amino acids: CASSSGTEHNEQFF. The DNA for the CDR3 is TGTGCCAGCAGTTCCGGGACCGAGCACAATGAGCAGTTCTTC.